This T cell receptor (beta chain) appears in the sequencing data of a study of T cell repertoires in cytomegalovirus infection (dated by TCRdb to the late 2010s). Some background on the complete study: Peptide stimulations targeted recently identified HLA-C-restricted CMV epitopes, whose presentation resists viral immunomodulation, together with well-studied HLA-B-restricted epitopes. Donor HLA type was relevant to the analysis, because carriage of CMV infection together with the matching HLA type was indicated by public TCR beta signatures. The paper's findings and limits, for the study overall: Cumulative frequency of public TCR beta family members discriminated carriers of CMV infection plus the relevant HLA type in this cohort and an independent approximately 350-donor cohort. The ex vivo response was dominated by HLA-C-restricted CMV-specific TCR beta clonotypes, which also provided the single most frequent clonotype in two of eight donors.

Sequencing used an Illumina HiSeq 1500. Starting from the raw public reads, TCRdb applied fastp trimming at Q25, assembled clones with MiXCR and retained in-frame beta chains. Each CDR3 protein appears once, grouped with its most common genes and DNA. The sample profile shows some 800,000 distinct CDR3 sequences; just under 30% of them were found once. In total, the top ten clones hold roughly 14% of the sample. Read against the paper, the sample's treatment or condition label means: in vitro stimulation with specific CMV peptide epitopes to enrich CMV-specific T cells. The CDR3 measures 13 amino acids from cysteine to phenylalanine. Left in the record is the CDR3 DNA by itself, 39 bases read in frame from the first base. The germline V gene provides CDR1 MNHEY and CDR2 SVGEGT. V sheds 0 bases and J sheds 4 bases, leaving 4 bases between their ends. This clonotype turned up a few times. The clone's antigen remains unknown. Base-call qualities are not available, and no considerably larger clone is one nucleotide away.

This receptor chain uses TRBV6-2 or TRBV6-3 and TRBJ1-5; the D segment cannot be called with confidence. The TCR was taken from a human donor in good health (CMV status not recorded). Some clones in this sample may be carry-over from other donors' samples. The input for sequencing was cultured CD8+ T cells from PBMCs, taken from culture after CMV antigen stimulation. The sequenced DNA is TGTGCCAGCAGTTACTCGTTTAATCAGCCCCAGCATTTT. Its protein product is CASSYSFNQPQHF.